The rows below give T cell receptor beta chains drawn from one sample of a study of T cells in Graves' hyperthyroidism and ophthalmopathy. TCRdb fed the multiplex PCR reads into MiXCR, producing one record per CDR3 protein. Altogether under 400,000 distinct CDR3 sequences are present, 15% to 18% being singletons, with the ten largest covering approximately 30%. The sample comprised blood. The receptors derive from a woman aged 18 to 35 with Graves' hyperthyroidism that later progressed to Graves' ophthalmopathy. CDR3s include the opening cysteine and the closing phenylalanine or tryptophan. The order of the fields is D gene, clone size, V gene, J gene, CDR3 protein, CDR3 DNA. D genes are given only for firm matches. For some rows the clone size is stated as once, few or many, or as a class when expanded; others skip it.

>NA|many|TRBV24-1|TRBJ2-1
CATSFNNEQFF
TGTGCCACCAGTTTCAACAATGAGCAGTTCTTC
>NA|many|TRBV6-1|TRBJ1-4
CASRIPTATNEKLFF
TGTGCCAGCAGGATACCGACAGCAACTAATGAAAAACTGTTTTTT
>TRBD2|NA|TRBV27|TRBJ2-2
CASSSRLAGETGELFF
TGTGCCAGCAGTTCTAGACTAGCGGGAGAAACCGGGGAGCTGTTTTTT
>NA|many|TRBV20-1|TRBJ1-1
CSARATAYLNTEAFF
TGCAGTGCTAGGGCTACAGCTTACCTGAACACTGAAGCTTTCTTT
>NA|many|TRBV29-1|TRBJ1-1
CSVVGRLMNTEAFF
TGCAGCGTTGTGGGCAGACTCATGAACACTGAAGCTTTCTTT
>NA|NA|TRBV5-6|TRBJ2-1
CASSLDSYLPYNERFF
TGTGCCAGCAGCTTGGACTCCTACCTTCCTTACAATGAGCGGTTCTTC
>NA|few|TRBV6-1|TRBJ2-6
CASSFSAVSGANVLTF
TGTGCCAGCAGCTTTTCAGCAGTCTCTGGGGCCAACGTCCTGACTTTC
>NA|NA|TRBV5-4|TRBJ2-5
CASSFAGRETQYF
TGTGCCAGCAGCTTTGCGGGGCGAGAGACCCAGTACTTC
>NA|many|TRBV7-8|TRBJ1-1
CASSLAQGVSTEAFF
TGTGCCAGCAGCTTAGCGCAGGGAGTTAGCACTGAAGCTTTCTTT
>NA|NA|TRBV28|TRBJ1-1
CASSLYGEVAFF
TGTGCCAGCAGTTTATACGGGGAAGTGGCTTTCTTT
>NA|many|TRBV6-2/TRBV6-3|TRBJ2-1
CASSPPGGTYNEQFF
TGTGCCAGCAGCCCACCCGGAGGGACTTACAATGAGCAGTTCTTC
>TRBD1|many|TRBV30|TRBJ1-6
CAWMSQGGNSPLHF
TGTGCCTGGATGTCCCAGGGGGGAAATTCACCCCTCCACTTT
>NA|NA|TRBV19|TRBJ2-4
CASSLGDPRIQYF
TGTGCCAGTAGCCTGGGAGACCCCCGCATTCAGTACTTC
>NA|many|TRBV12-3/TRBV12-4|TRBJ2-7
CASNKGSAYEQYF
TGTGCCAGCAATAAGGGGAGTGCCTACGAGCAGTACTTC
>TRBD2|many|TRBV7-6|TRBJ2-1
CASSLRGLAEYNEQFF
TGTGCCAGCAGCTTACGGGGACTAGCAGAGTACAATGAGCAGTTCTTC
>NA|many|TRBV3-1|TRBJ2-7
CASSHSGGSSYEQYF
TGTGCCAGCAGCCACAGCGGAGGGAGCTCCTACGAGCAGTACTTC
>TRBD1|many|TRBV2|TRBJ1-2
CASSESQGYGYTF
TGTGCCAGCAGTGAGTCACAGGGGTATGGCTACACCTTC
>TRBD2|few|TRBV12-3/TRBV12-4|TRBJ2-7
CASSPSSGLQRNEQYF
TGTGCCAGCAGTCCCTCTAGCGGACTTCAAAGAAACGAGCAGTACTTC
>NA|many|TRBV28|TRBJ2-2
CASSPISETNTGELFF
TGTGCCAGCAGTCCCATTAGCGAGACGAACACCGGGGAGCTGTTTTTT
>TRBD1|NA|TRBV9|TRBJ1-2
CASSPWTGPRYGYTF
TGTGCCAGCAGCCCCTGGACAGGGCCGAGGTATGGCTACACCTTC
>NA|few|TRBV10-3|TRBJ2-2
CAISAASNGELFF
TGTGCCATCAGTGCGGCTTCTAACGGGGAGCTGTTTTTT
>NA|NA|TRBV15|TRBJ1-5
CATSTEGAGSSNQPQHF
TGTGCCACCAGCACCGAAGGGGCAGGAAGCAGCAATCAGCCCCAGCATTTT
>TRBD1|NA|TRBV4-2|TRBJ1-5
CASSQVDRGRGQPQHF
TGTGCCAGCAGCCAAGTCGACAGGGGGCGCGGTCAGCCCCAGCATTTT
>TRBD1|many|TRBV5-1|TRBJ2-7
CASSSGTGASYEQYF
TGCGCCAGCAGCTCAGGGACAGGGGCCTCCTACGAGCAGTACTTC
>TRBD1|many|TRBV7-2|TRBJ2-7
CASSSGQGRVLEQYF
TGTGCCAGCAGCTCCGGACAGGGAAGGGTCTTAGAGCAGTACTTC
>NA|few|TRBV6-2/TRBV6-3|TRBJ2-5
CASSYTRGGHLMGETQYF
TGTGCCAGCAGTTACACGAGGGGGGGACACCTCATGGGGGAGACCCAGTACTTC
>NA|many|TRBV3-1|TRBJ2-3
CASSPDAVARADTQYF
TGTGCCAGCAGCCCGGACGCCGTAGCACGAGCAGATACGCAGTATTTT
>TRBD2|NA|TRBV20-1|TRBJ2-7
CSAKGRAGGREQYF
TGCAGTGCTAAAGGGCGAGCGGGAGGGCGCGAGCAGTACTTC
>TRBD2|NA|TRBV4-1|TRBJ2-7
CASSQRRGGGNNEQYF
TGCGCCAGCAGCCAAAGGCGGGGGGGTGGGAATAACGAGCAGTACTTC
>TRBD2|few|TRBV2|TRBJ2-1
CASSEARREGDGDEQFF
TGTGCCAGCAGTGAAGCGCGACGGGAGGGGGACGGGGACGAGCAGTTCTTC
>TRBD1|NA|TRBV11-2|TRBJ2-7
CASSSPRLTGAPNDYEQYF
TGTGCCAGCAGCTCTCCCAGGTTGACAGGGGCCCCGAATGACTACGAGCAGTACTTC
>TRBD2|NA|TRBV6-1|TRBJ2-1
CASSRGASGIGEQFF
TGTGCCAGCAGTAGGGGGGCTAGCGGGATAGGGGAGCAGTTCTTC
>NA|many|TRBV28|TRBJ2-1
CASHLASSYNEQFF
TGTGCCAGCCATTTGGCGAGCTCCTACAATGAGCAGTTCTTC
>NA|NA|TRBV20-1|TRBJ2-7
CSAANSYEQYF
TGCAGTGCCGCTAACTCATACGAGCAGTACTTC
>NA|many|TRBV6-2/TRBV6-3|TRBJ2-2
CASSYGGWSNTGELFF
TGTGCCAGCAGTTACGGTGGGTGGTCGAACACCGGGGAGCTGTTTTTT
>TRBD2|few|TRBV20-1|TRBJ2-1
CSPSTSGPNNEQFF
TGCAGTCCCAGTACTAGCGGCCCTAACAATGAGCAGTTCTTC
>NA|few|TRBV18|TRBJ2-6
CASSGGGSGANVLTF
TGTGCCAGCTCTGGAGGGGGGTCTGGGGCCAACGTCCTGACTTTC
>NA|NA|TRBV4-1|TRBJ2-2
CASSQGPLAFTGELFF
TGCGCCAGCAGCCAAGGGCCACTTGCCTTCACCGGGGAGCTGTTTTTT
>NA|many|TRBV27|TRBJ2-7
CASSDGYGVSYEQYF
TGTGCCAGCAGCGACGGATACGGGGTCTCCTACGAGCAGTACTTC
>TRBD1|many|TRBV25-1|TRBJ1-1
CASSESKGGTSEAFF
TGTGCCAGCAGTGAATCGAAAGGGGGCACGTCTGAAGCTTTCTTT
>NA|few|TRBV19|TRBJ2-3
CASSPKVGDTQYF
TGTGCCAGTAGCCCGAAGGTCGGGGATACGCAGTATTTT
>TRBD2|NA|TRBV12-3/TRBV12-4|TRBJ2-7
CATGAGVYEQYF
TGTGCCACCGGAGCGGGGGTCTACGAGCAGTACTTC
>NA|many|TRBV28|TRBJ1-1
CASSLPQGTPTRYMNTEAFF
TGTGCCAGCAGCCTCCCACAGGGAACCCCAACGAGATATATGAACACTGAAGCTTTCTTT
>TRBD2|many|TRBV7-9|TRBJ2-7
CASSLEARIAGFYEQYF
TGTGCCAGCAGCTTAGAAGCGAGAATAGCGGGTTTCTACGAGCAGTACTTC
>NA|NA|TRBV18|TRBJ2-3
CASSPRVTSGTDTQYF
TGTGCCAGCTCACCACGGGTGACTAGTGGGACAGATACGCAGTATTTT
>NA|NA|TRBV3-1|TRBJ2-5
CASSPRAFGGAGETQYF
TGTGCCAGCAGCCCAAGGGCTTTTGGGGGGGCGGGGGAGACCCAGTACTTC
>TRBD2|many|TRBV2|TRBJ2-2
CASSELAGGTGELFF
TGTGCCAGCAGTGAACTAGCGGGAGGTACCGGGGAGCTGTTTTTT
>TRBD1|NA|TRBV6-1|TRBJ1-5
CASSSRSRGDQPQHF
TGTGCCAGCAGTTCCCGGAGCAGGGGGGATCAGCCCCAGCATTTT
>TRBD1|many|TRBV27|TRBJ1-2
CASTNPGQTYGYTF
TGTGCCAGCACCAACCCGGGACAGACCTATGGCTACACCTTC
>TRBD2|once|TRBV7-9|TRBJ2-1
CASSPSPLAGVLSGDEQFF
TGTGCCAGCAGCCCAAGTCCTTTAGCGGGAGTCTTGTCGGGGGATGAGCAGTTCTTC
>TRBD2|few|TRBV5-1|TRBJ2-2
CASSLGRGVGELFF
TGCGCCAGCAGCTTGGGCCGGGGGGTCGGGGAGCTGTTTTTT
>NA|many|TRBV5-1|TRBJ1-3
CASSLGARSGNTIYF
TGCGCCAGCAGCTTAGGGGCACGCTCTGGAAACACCATATATTTT
>TRBD2|NA|TRBV28|TRBJ2-3
CASSSLAGPDTQYF
TGTGCCAGCAGTTCGTTAGCGGGACCAGATACGCAGTATTTT
>TRBD1|once|TRBV24-1|TRBJ1-2
CATSDPGTGNYGYTF
TGTGCCACCAGTGACCCGGGGACAGGGAACTATGGCTACACCTTC